One T cell receptor beta chain is described in this entry. Its target is not known. TCRdb recomputed calls from the 5' RACE reads with MiXCR, one row per CDR3 protein. The sample lists 85,000 to 120,000 distinct CDR3 sequences; over 15% were seen once. The entry originates in a study of T-cell memory formation after mild COVID-19. Whole-study context: Largely donor-specific sequence clusters came from a couple of donors.

Study-wide results and caveats: Cross-reactive memory apparently joined, as some responding clones appeared in pre-infection memory. CD4+ contracting clones were found mainly in CM and EM, and CD8+ ones in EMRA.

The sample was PBMCs or a T cell subset sorted from them (not recorded which). The receptor was derived from an adult woman who had mild COVID-19 (a few samples of this study predate the infection). Cell type and time point are not known.

The DNA for the CDR3 is TGTGCCAGCAGCCAAGAGATAGGTTCGGGGGATACGCAGTATTTT. This encodes CASSQEIGSGDTQYF. The rearrangement links TRBV4-2 to TRBJ2-3, with D perhaps matching TRBD2 (5 bases). V was clipped by 0 bases and J by 6 bases, with 13 bases between them. Germline CDR1 LGHNA, CDR2 YNFKEQ. The CDR3 spans 15 residues.